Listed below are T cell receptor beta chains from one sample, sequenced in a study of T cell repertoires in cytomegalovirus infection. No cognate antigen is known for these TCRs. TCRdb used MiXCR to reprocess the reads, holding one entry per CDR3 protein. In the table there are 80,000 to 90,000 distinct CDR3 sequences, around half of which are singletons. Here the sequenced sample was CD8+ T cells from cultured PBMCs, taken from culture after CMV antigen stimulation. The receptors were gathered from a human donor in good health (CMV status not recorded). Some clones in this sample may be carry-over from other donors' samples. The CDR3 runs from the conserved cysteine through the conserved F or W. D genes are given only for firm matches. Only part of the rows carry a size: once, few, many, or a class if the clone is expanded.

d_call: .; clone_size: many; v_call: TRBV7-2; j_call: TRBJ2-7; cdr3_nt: TGTGCCAGCAGTTCTACGGGCTACGAGCAGTACTTC; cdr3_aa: CASSSTGYEQYF
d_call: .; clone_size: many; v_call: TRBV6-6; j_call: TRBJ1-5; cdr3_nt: TGTGCCAGCAGTTACTCCGAAAATCAGCCCCAGCATTTT; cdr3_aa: CASSYSENQPQHF
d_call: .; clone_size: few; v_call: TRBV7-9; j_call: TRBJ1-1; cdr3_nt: TGTGCCAGCAGCTTAGATGACACGAAAGCTTTCTTT; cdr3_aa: CASSLDDTKAFF
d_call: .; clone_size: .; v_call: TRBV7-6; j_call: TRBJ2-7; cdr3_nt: TGTGCCAGCAGCTCCCCCGGAAAGGGGGACGAGCAGTACTTC; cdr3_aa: CASSSPGKGDEQYF
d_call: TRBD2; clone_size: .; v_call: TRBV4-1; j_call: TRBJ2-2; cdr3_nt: TGCGCCAGCAGCCAAGAAGGACTAGCGACCGGGGAGCTGTTTTTT; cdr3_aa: CASSQEGLATGELFF
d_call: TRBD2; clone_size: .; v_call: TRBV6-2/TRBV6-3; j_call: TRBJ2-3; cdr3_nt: TGTGCCCGCACGTTCGGCGGGAGGTTCACAGATACGCAGTATTTT; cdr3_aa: CARTFGGRFTDTQYF
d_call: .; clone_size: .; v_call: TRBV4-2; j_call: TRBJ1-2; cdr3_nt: TGTGCCAGCAGCACGGACAGTAACTATGGCTACACCTTC; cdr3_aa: CASSTDSNYGYTF
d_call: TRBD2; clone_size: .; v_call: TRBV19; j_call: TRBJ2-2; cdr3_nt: TGTGCCAGTAGCCCGGCGGGGAGGGAGGCCGGGGAGCTGTTTTTT; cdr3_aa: CASSPAGREAGELFF
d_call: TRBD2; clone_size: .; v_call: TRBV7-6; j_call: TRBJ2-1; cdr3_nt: TGTGCCAGCAGCTTAGCTAGCGGGGGGGACAATGAGCAGTTCTTC; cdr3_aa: CASSLASGGDNEQFF
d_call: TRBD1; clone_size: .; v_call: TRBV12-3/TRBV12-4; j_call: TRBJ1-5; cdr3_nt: TGTGCCAGCAGTCCTACGGGACAGGTGTTCAATCAGCCCCAGCATTTT; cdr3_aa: CASSPTGQVFNQPQHF
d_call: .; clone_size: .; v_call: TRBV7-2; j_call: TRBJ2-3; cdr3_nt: TGTGCCAGCAGCTTAGTTTGGGGAGATACGCAGTATTTT; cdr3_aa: CASSLVWGDTQYF
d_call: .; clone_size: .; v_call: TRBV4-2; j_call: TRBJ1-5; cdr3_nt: TGTGCCAGCACCCCGAAAGGGCGGGGCGGTGGTCAGCCCCAGCATTTT; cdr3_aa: CASTPKGRGGGQPQHF
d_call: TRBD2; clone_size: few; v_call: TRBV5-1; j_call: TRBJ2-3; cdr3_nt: TGCGCCAGCAGCAGGCGGTATAGCGGGCCGGGGGATACGCAGTATTTT; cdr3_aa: CASSRRYSGPGDTQYF
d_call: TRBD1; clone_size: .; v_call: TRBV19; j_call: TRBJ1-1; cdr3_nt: TGTGCCAGTAGGCACAGGGGGATGAACACTGAAGCTTTCTTT; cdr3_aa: CASRHRGMNTEAFF
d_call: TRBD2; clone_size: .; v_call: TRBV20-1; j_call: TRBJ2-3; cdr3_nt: TGCAGTGCTAGAGCCCCCCGGAAGCGGGGGGCCGTCACAGATACGCAGTATTTT; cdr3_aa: CSARAPRKRGAVTDTQYF
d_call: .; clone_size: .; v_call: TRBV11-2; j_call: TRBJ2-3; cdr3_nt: TGTGCCAGCAGCTTACCGTATCCGGGACCGAACACAGATACGCAGTATTTT; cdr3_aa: CASSLPYPGPNTDTQYF
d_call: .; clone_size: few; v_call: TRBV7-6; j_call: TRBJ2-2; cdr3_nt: TGTGCCAGCAGCAGCCGGGACCCGAACACCGGGGAGCTGTTTTTT; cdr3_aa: CASSSRDPNTGELFF
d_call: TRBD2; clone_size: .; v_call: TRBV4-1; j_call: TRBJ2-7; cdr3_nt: TGCGCCAGCAGCCAAGATAAGACTAGCGGGAGGATTTACTACGAGCAGTACTTC; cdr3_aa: CASSQDKTSGRIYYEQYF
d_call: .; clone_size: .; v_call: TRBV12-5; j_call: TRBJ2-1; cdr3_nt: TGTGCTAGTGGTTTCGGGGTCTACAATGAGCAGTTCTTC; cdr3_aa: CASGFGVYNEQFF
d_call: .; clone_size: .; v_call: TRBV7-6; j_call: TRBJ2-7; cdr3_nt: TGTGCCAGCAGGCCGACGACCGGCTCCGAGCAGTACTTC; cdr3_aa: CASRPTTGSEQYF
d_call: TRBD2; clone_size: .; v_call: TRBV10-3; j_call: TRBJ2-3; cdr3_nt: TGTGCCATAGGACTAGCGGGGATCACAGATACGCAGTATTTT; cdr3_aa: CAIGLAGITDTQYF
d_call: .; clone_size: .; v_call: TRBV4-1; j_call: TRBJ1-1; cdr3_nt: TGCGCCAGCAGCCAAGATTACGAGGGCATGAACACTGAAGCTTTCTTT; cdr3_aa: CASSQDYEGMNTEAFF
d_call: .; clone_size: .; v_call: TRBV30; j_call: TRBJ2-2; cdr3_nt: TGTGCCTGGAGTGTATCCGGGGAGCTGTTTTTT; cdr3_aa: CAWSVSGELFF
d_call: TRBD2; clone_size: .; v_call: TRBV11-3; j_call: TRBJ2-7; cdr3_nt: TGTGCCAGCAGCTCGGGACTAGCGGGGCCCTACGAGCAGTACTTC; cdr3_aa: CASSSGLAGPYEQYF
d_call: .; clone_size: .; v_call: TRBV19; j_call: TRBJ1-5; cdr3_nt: TGTGCCAGTAGTACCGGGAGTTATAGCAATCAGCCCCAGCATTTT; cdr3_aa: CASSTGSYSNQPQHF
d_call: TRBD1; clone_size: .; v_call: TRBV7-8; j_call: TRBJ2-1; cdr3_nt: TGTGCCAGCAGCTCGGGACAGGGACACTACAATGAGCAGTTCTTC; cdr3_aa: CASSSGQGHYNEQFF
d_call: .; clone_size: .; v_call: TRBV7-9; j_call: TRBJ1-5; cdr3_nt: TGTGCCAGCACAAAGGAAAATCAGCCCCAGCATTTT; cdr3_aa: CASTKENQPQHF
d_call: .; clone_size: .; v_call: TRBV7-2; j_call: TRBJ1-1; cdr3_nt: TGTGCCAGCAGCTTAAGACCGGCATCTGAGGACACTGAAGCTTTCTTT; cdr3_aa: CASSLRPASEDTEAFF
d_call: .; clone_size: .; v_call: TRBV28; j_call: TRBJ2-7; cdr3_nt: TGTGCCACTCTTGAACGGGGAATGCTGTACTTC; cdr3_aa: CATLERGMLYF
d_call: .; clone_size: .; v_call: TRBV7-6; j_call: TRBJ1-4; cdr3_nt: TGTGCCAGCAGCTTAGAGGCAGGGTTTTATGAAAAACTGTTTTTT; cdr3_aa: CASSLEAGFYEKLFF
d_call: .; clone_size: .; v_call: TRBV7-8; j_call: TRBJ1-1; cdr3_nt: TGTGCCAGCAGGTCGGGGGCCTTTCCTGAAGCTTTCTTT; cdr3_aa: CASRSGAFPEAFF
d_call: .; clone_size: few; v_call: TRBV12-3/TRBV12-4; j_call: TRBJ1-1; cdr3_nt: TGTGCCAGTACTGAGGCTGTGGGGCGGGCGACTGAAGCTTTCTTT; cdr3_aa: CASTEAVGRATEAFF
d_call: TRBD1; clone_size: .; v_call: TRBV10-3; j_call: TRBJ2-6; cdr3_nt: TGTGCCATCAGTAACCGGGACAGGCACTCTGGGGCCAACGTCCTGACTTTC; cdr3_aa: CAISNRDRHSGANVLTF
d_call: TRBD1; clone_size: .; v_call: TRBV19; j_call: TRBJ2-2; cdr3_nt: TGTGCCAGTAGTCCCCGACAGGGGCCAACACCTTACACCGGGGAGCTGTTTTTT; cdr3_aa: CASSPRQGPTPYTGELFF
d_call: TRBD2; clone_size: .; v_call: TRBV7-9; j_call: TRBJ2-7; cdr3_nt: TGTGCCAGCAGCCCGAGACTAGCGGGGGGCCAATCCTACGAGCAGTACTTC; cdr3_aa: CASSPRLAGGQSYEQYF
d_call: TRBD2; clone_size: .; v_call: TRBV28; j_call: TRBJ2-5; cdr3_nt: TGTGCCAGCAGTTTAAGACCCGGACTAGCTATTTTGTACCAAGAGACCCAGTACTTC; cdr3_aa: CASSLRPGLAILYQETQYF
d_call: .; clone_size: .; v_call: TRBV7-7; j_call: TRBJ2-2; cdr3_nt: TGTGCTAGCAGCTCCCCTAATGATCGGGTGTACACCGGGGAGCTGTTTTTT; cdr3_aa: CASSSPNDRVYTGELFF
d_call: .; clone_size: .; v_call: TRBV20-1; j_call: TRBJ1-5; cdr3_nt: TGCAGTGCTAGGCTCGAGGAAACCCTCAATCAGCCCCAGCATTTT; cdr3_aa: CSARLEETLNQPQHF